This TCR beta chain was retrieved from a study of blood T cell repertoires in COVID-19. On the study more broadly: COVID-19 samples collected from the United States, Italy and Spain covered acute and convalescent phases.

Germline-derived CDR1 and CDR2 are WSHSY and SAAADI. Trimming removed 6 bases from V and 2 bases from J, with 19 bases in between. The CDR3 extends over 16 amino acids. Per the original data handling: Amplification of reference gene primers provided the estimated nucleated cell counts. Here immunoSEQ multiplex PCR was the method, and the copy in TCRdb shows in-frame clones only, minus some. The V and J calls and the clone size are those of that table, but D and trimming were determined from the DNA. The sample includes roughly 230,000 clones, approximately 83% of them seen just once. The chain links TRBV10-2 to TRBJ2-5; a possible D gene is TRBD2 (6 bases). The sequence was collected from a woman in her fifties or sixties with acute or convalescent COVID-19. Sequencing was done on a sample of peripheral blood. CDR3 protein: CASSQGSRDWQETQYF. Written as DNA, the CDR3 is TGCGCCAGCAGCCAGGGTTCCCGGGACTGGCAAGAGACCCAGTACTTC.